A selection of T cell receptor beta chains follows, all from one sample in a study of Ad26.COV2.S vaccination and SARS-CoV-2 variants. The assay was immunoSEQ multiplex PCR, and TCRdb's table has in-frame clones only and misses some. This sample has about 350,000 clones; 75% to 90% occur once, and the top ten carry around a tenth. The source material was peripheral blood, sampled in a trial of Ad26.COV2.S vaccine versus placebo. These receptors were collected from a person aged 18-65 years who received the Ad26.COV2.S COVID-19 vaccine or a placebo. Both conserved end residues are part of each CDR3. D genes are given only for firm matches.

TRBJ2-5,NA,TRBV5-6,TGTGCCAGCAGCTTGCCCTTCGGGATCCAAGAGACCCAGTACTTC,CASSLPFGIQETQYF
TRBJ2-1,NA,TRBV7-3,TGTGCCAGCAGCCCCGGGGTCTACAATGAGCAGTTCTTC,CASSPGVYNEQFF
TRBJ2-7,NA,TRBV7-9,TGTGCCAGCAGCTTGGGAAGCGTATCCTACGAGCAGTACTTC,CASSLGSVSYEQYF
TRBJ2-1,NA,TRBV7-8,TGTGCCAGCAGCTTAGATGGGGGGTCCTACAATGAGCAGTTCTTC,CASSLDGGSYNEQFF
TRBJ2-3,TRBD2,TRBV19,TGTGCCAGTAGTCGACTAGCGGGAACAGATACGCAGTATTTT,CASSRLAGTDTQYF
TRBJ2-3,TRBD2,TRBV6-5,TGTGCCAGCAGTCCCGAGCGGGGGAGGACAGATACGCAGTATTTT,CASSPERGRTDTQYF
TRBJ2-5,NA,TRBV29-1,TGCAGCGTGGGCCAGTCCGGGACTCTGAGAGGGGAGACCCAGTACTTC,CSVGQSGTLRGETQYF
TRBJ1-1,TRBD1,TRBV5-1,TGCGCCAGCAGCTTGGGGGACAGAAACACTGAAGCTTTCTTT,CASSLGDRNTEAFF
TRBJ1-2,NA,TRBV28,TGTGCCAGCAGTTCCGACCCGAGACTGTATGGCTACACCTTC,CASSSDPRLYGYTF
TRBJ1-2,NA,TRBV10-3,TGTGCCATCAAGGCCAGGCCCGATTATGGCTACACCTTC,CAIKARPDYGYTF
TRBJ2-4,TRBD1,TRBV2,TGTGCCAGCAGTGTCCGGGACAGGGGACACATTCAGTACTTC,CASSVRDRGHIQYF
TRBJ2-1,TRBD2,TRBV19,TGTGCCAGTAGTAAGGGGACTAGCGGGAACTACAATGAGCAGTTCTTC,CASSKGTSGNYNEQFF
TRBJ2-5,NA,TRBV7-9,TGTGCCAGCAGCTTGGTTGGTGAGGCGACCCAGTACTTC,CASSLVGEATQYF
TRBJ1-4,TRBD1,TRBV6-5,TGTGCCAGCAGCCCCCCGGGACAGAGAGAAAAACTGTTTTTT,CASSPPGQREKLFF
TRBJ2-3,TRBD2,TRBV6-2/TRBV6-3,TGTGCCAGCAGTTTTCTAGCGGGGAGGGTCCCTAGCACAGATACGCAGTATTTT,CASSFLAGRVPSTDTQYF
TRBJ2-7,NA,TRBV28,TGTGCCAGCAGTTTAATACAGGGATACTACGAGCAGTACTTC,CASSLIQGYYEQYF
TRBJ1-3,NA,TRBV4-3,TGCGCCAGCAGCCAAGGATCCGGGGTTGGACACACCATATATTTT,CASSQGSGVGHTIYF
TRBJ2-3,TRBD2,TRBV10-3,TGTGCCATCAGCCCCCCGGCGGGAGGGACAGATACGCAGTATTTT,CAISPPAGGTDTQYF
TRBJ1-2,NA,TRBV27,TGTGCCAGCAGTTTATCAGGGTTTAACTATGGCTACACCTTC,CASSLSGFNYGYTF